Listed below are T cell receptor beta chains from one sample, sequenced in a study of cytomegalovirus exposure and HLA in healthy donors. Sequenced by immunoSEQ multiplex PCR; TCRdb stores in-frame clones only, minus some. The sample has roughly 130,000 clones, 80% seen once; the top ten hold about 3.3%. Source material: PBMCs. The receptors come from a male donor in good health and CMV-seronegative. Both conserved end residues are part of each CDR3. The D gene is left open where the match is weak. Size is stated for part of the rows, as once, few or many counts, or as a class when the clone is expanded.

.	.	TRBV6-1	TRBJ2-7	CSLSVGLLYEQYF	TGTTCCCTAAGTGTGGGACTTCTGTACGAGCAGTACTTC
TRBD2	.	TRBV7-8	TRBJ2-7	CASSLAGGSYEQYF	TGTGCCAGCAGCTTAGCGGGGGGGAGCTACGAGCAGTACTTC
TRBD1	few	TRBV19	TRBJ1-1	CASSWTGKAFF	TGTGCCAGTAGCTGGACAGGGAAAGCTTTCTTT
.	.	TRBV4-2	TRBJ2-2	CASSQAWRGTIGELFF	TGTGCCAGCAGCCAAGCATGGAGAGGTACGATCGGGGAGCTGTTTTTT
.	.	TRBV7-8	TRBJ2-7	CASSLVAGTSYEQYF	TGTGCCAGCAGCTTAGTGGCCGGGACAAGCTACGAGCAGTACTTC
TRBD2	.	TRBV10-1	TRBJ2-1	CATSTSGGVNEQFF	TGCGCCACCTCAACTAGCGGGGGTGTCAATGAGCAGTTCTTC
TRBD1	few	TRBV10-1	TRBJ2-7	CASRTDRGGSEQYF	TGCGCCAGCAGAACCGACAGGGGGGGGAGCGAGCAGTACTTC
TRBD1	.	TRBV5-1	TRBJ1-2	CASSTDRALNGYTF	TGCGCCAGCAGCACAGACAGGGCTCTTAATGGCTACACCTTC
.	once	TRBV10-3	TRBJ1-2	CAISESVGVLGYTF	TGTGCCATCAGTGAGTCAGTGGGAGTACTTGGCTACACCTTC
.	.	TRBV30	TRBJ1-2	CAWSAPLGQSYGYTF	TGTGCCTGGAGCGCCCCGCTCGGACAGTCCTATGGCTACACCTTC
TRBD2	few	TRBV10-2	TRBJ2-1	CASRAGVRRIREQFF	TGCGCCAGCAGGGCGGGGGTAAGAAGGATTAGGGAGCAGTTCTTC
TRBD2	.	TRBV7-3	TRBJ2-1	CASSLMGGGSSYNEQFF	TGTGCCAGCAGCTTAATGGGCGGGGGAAGCTCCTACAATGAGCAGTTCTTC
TRBD1	.	TRBV28	TRBJ1-1	CASRESYRGSEAFF	TGTGCCAGCAGGGAAAGTTACAGGGGGTCTGAAGCTTTCTTT